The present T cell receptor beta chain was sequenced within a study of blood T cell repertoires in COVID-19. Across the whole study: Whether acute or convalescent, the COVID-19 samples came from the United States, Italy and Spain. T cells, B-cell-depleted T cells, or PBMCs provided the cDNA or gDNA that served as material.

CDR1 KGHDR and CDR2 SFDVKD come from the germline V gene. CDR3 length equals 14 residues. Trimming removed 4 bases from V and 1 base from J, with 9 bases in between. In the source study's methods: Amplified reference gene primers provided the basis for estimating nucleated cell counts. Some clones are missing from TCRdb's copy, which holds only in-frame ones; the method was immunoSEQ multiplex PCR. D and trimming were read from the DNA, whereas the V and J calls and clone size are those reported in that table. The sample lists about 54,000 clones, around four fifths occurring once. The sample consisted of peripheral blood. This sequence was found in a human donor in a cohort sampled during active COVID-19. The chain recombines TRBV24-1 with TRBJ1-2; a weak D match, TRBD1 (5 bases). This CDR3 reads CATSESRVNYGYTF. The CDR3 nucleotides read TGTGCCACCAGTGAATCCAGGGTTAACTATGGCTACACCTTC.